A selection of T cell receptor beta chains follows, all from one sample in a study of blood T cell repertoires in COVID-19. Sequencing was performed with immunoSEQ multiplex PCR; in TCRdb, only in-frame clones are kept and a portion is missing. The repertoire holds 130,000 to 150,000 clones, with about 85% as singletons. Material: peripheral blood. These receptors all stem from a human donor with acute or convalescent COVID-19. The donor label of this sample is uncertain. Each CDR3 is given with its conserved first and last residue. D genes are given only for firm matches. Expanded clones get a size class; other rows say once, few or many, or leave the size out.

V	D	size	J	DNA	CDR3
TRBV4-3	.	.	TRBJ1-5	TGCGCCAGCAGCCAAGGCAGGGGACAGCCCCAGCATTTT	CASSQGRGQPQHF
TRBV12-5	.	.	TRBJ2-7	TGTGCTAGTGGTTTGCGTCTAGCGACGCAGTACTTC	CASGLRLATQYF
TRBV30	.	.	TRBJ2-7	TGTGCCTGGAGTGTGGGGGGCTACGAGCAGTACTTC	CAWSVGGYEQYF
TRBV7-2	.	.	TRBJ2-3	TGTGCCAGCAGCTTAGCGGGGACGCGGGGAGATACGCAGTATTTT	CASSLAGTRGDTQYF
TRBV5-8	.	few	TRBJ2-7	TGTGCCAGCAGCTTTTATGGGGGCAGGGGTTCCGACGAGCAGTACTTC	CASSFYGGRGSDEQYF
TRBV2	TRBD2	.	TRBJ2-1	TGTGCCAGCAGTGATTTCTTAGCGGGGGGCCTTGATGAGCAGTTCTTC	CASSDFLAGGLDEQFF
TRBV30	.	.	TRBJ1-1	TGTGCCTGGAGCGACGGAGGTGAAGCTTTCTTT	CAWSDGGEAFF
TRBV6-5	TRBD1	.	TRBJ1-5	TGTGCCAGCAGTCGCGGACAGGGGGGGAATCAGCCCCAGCATTTT	CASSRGQGGNQPQHF
TRBV6-5	TRBD2	.	TRBJ2-1	TGTGCCAGCAGAACCTTAGCGGGGGGCCTCAATGAGCAGTTCTTC	CASRTLAGGLNEQFF
TRBV5-1	TRBD1	once	TRBJ2-1	TGCGCCAGCAGTTTTAACAGGGGGCATTACAACGCTGAGCAGTTCTTC	CASSFNRGHYNAEQFF
TRBV21-1	.	.	TRBJ2-6	TGTGCCAGCACCAACGCGGGGGCCAACGTCCTGACTTTC	CASTNAGANVLTF
TRBV14	TRBD1	.	TRBJ2-1	TGTGCCAGCAGCCACTTAGACAGGGCGAACAATGAGCAGTTCTTC	CASSHLDRANNEQFF
TRBV6-5	TRBD1	.	TRBJ1-2	TGTGCCAGCAGTTCAACCGGGACAGACTATGGCTACACCTTC	CASSSTGTDYGYTF
TRBV3-1/TRBV3-2	TRBD2	few	TRBJ2-3	TGTGCCAGCAGCCAAGTCACTAGCGGTCAAACAGATACGCAGTATTTT	CASSQVTSGQTDTQYF
TRBV30	.	few	TRBJ1-4	TGTGCCTGGAGTGTAGGGGGAGAAAAACTGTTTTTT	CAWSVGGEKLFF
TRBV24-1	.	.	TRBJ2-6	TGTGCCACCAGTAGGAGCAGGGATAGCTCTGGGGCCAACGTCCTGACTTTC	CATSRSRDSSGANVLTF
TRBV4-1	.	once	TRBJ2-5	TGCGCCAGCAGCCAGGGGGGGCCTTCTGGAGAGACCCAGTACTTC	CASSQGGPSGETQYF
TRBV6-5	TRBD1	.	TRBJ1-5	TGTGCCAGCGCCCGGGACAGCGGTAATCAGCCCCAGCATTTT	CASARDSGNQPQHF
TRBV6-2/TRBV6-3	.	.	TRBJ1-2	TGTGCCAGCAGTTCGAGACTGAGCGTGTATGGCTACACCTTC	CASSSRLSVYGYTF
TRBV18	.	.	TRBJ1-1	TGTGCCAGCTCACCAAGGATCGGGGAGGCTGAAGCTTTCTTT	CASSPRIGEAEAFF
TRBV5-8	.	.	TRBJ1-1	TGTGCCAGCAGAGAACGGAGCCGAATACAAGAAGCTTTCTTT	CASRERSRIQEAFF
TRBV5-8	TRBD1	.	TRBJ1-4	TGTGCCAGCAGCCCCAGGGGGTCAACTAATGAAAAACTGTTTTTT	CASSPRGSTNEKLFF
TRBV5-1	TRBD1	.	TRBJ2-3	TGCGCCAGCAGCTTGTGGACAGGGCGCACAGATACGCAGTATTTT	CASSLWTGRTDTQYF
TRBV25-1	.	.	TRBJ2-1	TGTGCCAGCAGTGGGAGTTACAATGAGCAGTTCTTC	CASSGSYNEQFF
TRBV6-2/TRBV6-3	TRBD2	.	TRBJ2-2	TGTGCCAGCAGTTACCTGCCTAGCGGAACCGGGGAGCTGTTTTTT	CASSYLPSGTGELFF
TRBV11-2	TRBD1	.	TRBJ2-2	TGTGCCAGCAGCTTAGTGACAGGGGATGCCGGGGAGCTGTTTTTT	CASSLVTGDAGELFF
TRBV28	TRBD1	.	TRBJ1-5	TGTGCCAGCAGCGATAGACAGGGCCGACAGCCCCAGCATTTT	CASSDRQGRQPQHF
TRBV6-6	.	.	TRBJ1-1	TGTGCCAGCAGATTCACACAGTTGAACACTGAAGCTTTCTTT	CASRFTQLNTEAFF
TRBV7-2	TRBD1	.	TRBJ1-6	TGTGCCAGCAGCTCCCAGCTGATCGACAGGGTTGGAAATTCACCCCTCCACTTT	CASSSQLIDRVGNSPLHF
TRBV6-2/TRBV6-3	TRBD1	.	TRBJ1-5	TGTGCCAGCAGTTACCTCGTAGGGGGCAGACAGCCCCAGCATTTT	CASSYLVGGRQPQHF
TRBV30	.	.	TRBJ1-5	TGTGCCTGGAGTCGAACCTCGAGGCCCCAGCATTTT	CAWSRTSRPQHF
TRBV28	.	.	TRBJ2-3	TGTGCCAGCAGTTCCTACAGGGTATTAGTCACAGATACGCAGTATTTT	CASSSYRVLVTDTQYF
TRBV11-2	.	.	TRBJ1-4	TGTGCCAGCAGCTTAGCCCTCCAGGGGCCAAAGGTGGAACTGTTTTTT	CASSLALQGPKVELFF
TRBV5-4	TRBD2	.	TRBJ2-1	TGTGCCAGCAGCTTGGATGGCGGGAGGGCCCGTATTGAGCAGTTCTTC	CASSLDGGRARIEQFF
TRBV28	TRBD1	.	TRBJ1-1	TGTGCCAGCAGCCTGGGACAGGGAGGAACTGAAGCTTTCTTT	CASSLGQGGTEAFF
TRBV7-2	.	once	TRBJ2-3	TGTGCCAGCAGCTTAGCCCAGAAGGATACGCAGTATTTT	CASSLAQKDTQYF
TRBV5-1	.	once	TRBJ2-2	TGCGCCAGCAAGAGGGCGAACACCGGGGAGCTGTTTTTT	CASKRANTGELFF
TRBV19	.	.	TRBJ1-3	TGTGCCAGTAGTACCATTGTCTATACCTCTGGAAACACCATATATTTT	CASSTIVYTSGNTIYF
TRBV6-4	TRBD2	.	TRBJ2-1	TGTGCCAGCAGTGAGATTCCGGCGGGAGGGCCGGGGGAGCAGTTCTTC	CASSEIPAGGPGEQFF
TRBV5-1	.	.	TRBJ1-3	TGCGCCAGCAGCGAAAACCCGAGCTCTGGAAACACCATATATTTT	CASSENPSSGNTIYF
TRBV29-1	TRBD1	.	TRBJ1-1	TGCAGCGGTGACAGGGGGAACACTGAAGCTTTCTTT	CSGDRGNTEAFF
TRBV9	TRBD1	.	TRBJ1-6	TGTGCCAGCACGGGGACAGGGGACTCCTATAATTCACCCCTCCACTTT	CASTGTGDSYNSPLHF
TRBV29-1	.	.	TRBJ1-1	TGCAGCGTTGTGGTACAGATGAACACTGAAGCTTTCTTT	CSVVVQMNTEAFF
TRBV18	.	.	TRBJ2-6	TGTGCCAGCTCACCAGCAGGGGTAGCTGGGGCCAACGTCCTGACTTTC	CASSPAGVAGANVLTF
TRBV7-2	.	once	TRBJ2-7	TGTGCCAGCAGCTTAGTTGGGGCAGGAAGCTCCTACGAGCAGTACTTC	CASSLVGAGSSYEQYF
TRBV27	.	few	TRBJ1-2	TGTGCCAGCAGTTTATACCCGGGGAACTATGGCTACACCTTC	CASSLYPGNYGYTF
TRBV19	TRBD1	.	TRBJ1-4	TGTGCCAGTAGGTTACAGGGGAGGAATGAAAAACTGTTTTTT	CASRLQGRNEKLFF
TRBV4-3	.	.	TRBJ1-1	TGCGCCAGCAGCCAAGTTATTGGGCAGGGGCGAGAAGCTTTCTTT	CASSQVIGQGREAFF
TRBV12-3/TRBV12-4	.	.	TRBJ1-1	TGTGCCAGCAGCCCCGCGTCCGGTGTTGAAGCTTTCTTT	CASSPASGVEAFF
TRBV19	TRBD1	few	TRBJ2-6	TGTGCCAGTAGTCCACTAACAGGGGGCTCTGGGGCCAACGTCCTGACTTTC	CASSPLTGGSGANVLTF
TRBV24-1	.	.	TRBJ2-3	TGTGCCACCAGAGACGGACAGTTCACAGATACGCAGTATTTT	CATRDGQFTDTQYF
TRBV2	.	.	TRBJ1-2	TGTGCCAGCAGGGGATGGGGCGGCTACACCTTC	CASRGWGGYTF
TRBV6-5	.	.	TRBJ2-5	TGTGCCAGCAGTCCTGGACACGACCAAGAGACCCAGTACTTC	CASSPGHDQETQYF
TRBV7-8	.	.	TRBJ2-7	TGTGCCAGCAGCTTAGAGGGTAGCCGGGGTCGCGAGCAGTACTTC	CASSLEGSRGREQYF